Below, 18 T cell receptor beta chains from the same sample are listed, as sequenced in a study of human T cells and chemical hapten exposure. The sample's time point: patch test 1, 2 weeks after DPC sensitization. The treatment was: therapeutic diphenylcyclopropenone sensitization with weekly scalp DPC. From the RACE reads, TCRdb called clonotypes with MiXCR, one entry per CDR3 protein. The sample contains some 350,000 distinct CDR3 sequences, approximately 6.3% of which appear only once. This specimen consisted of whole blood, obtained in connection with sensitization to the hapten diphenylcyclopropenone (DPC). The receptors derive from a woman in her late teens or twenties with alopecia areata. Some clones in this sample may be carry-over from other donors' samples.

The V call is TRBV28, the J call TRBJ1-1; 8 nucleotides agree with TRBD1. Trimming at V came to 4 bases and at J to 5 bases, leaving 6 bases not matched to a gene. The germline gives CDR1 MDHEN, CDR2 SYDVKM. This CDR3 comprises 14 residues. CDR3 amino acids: CASSSGQGLTEAFF. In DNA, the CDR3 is TGTGCCAGCAGTTCAGGACAGGGTCTGACTGAAGCTTTCTTT.

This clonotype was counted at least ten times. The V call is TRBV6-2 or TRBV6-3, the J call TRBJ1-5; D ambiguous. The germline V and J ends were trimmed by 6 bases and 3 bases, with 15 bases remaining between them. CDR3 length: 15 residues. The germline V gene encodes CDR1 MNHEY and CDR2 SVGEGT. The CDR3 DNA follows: TGTGCCAGCAGCCCCCTGGGAGCGCTCAATCAGCCCCAGCATTTT. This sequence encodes CASSPLGALNQPQHF.

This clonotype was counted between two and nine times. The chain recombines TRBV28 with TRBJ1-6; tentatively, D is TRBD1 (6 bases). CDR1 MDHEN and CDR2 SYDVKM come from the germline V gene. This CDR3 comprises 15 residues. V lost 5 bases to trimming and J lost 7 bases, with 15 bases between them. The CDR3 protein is CASSQSGVGNSPLHF. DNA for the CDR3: TGTGCCAGCAGTCAGTCAGGGGTCGGAAATTCACCCCTCCACTTT.

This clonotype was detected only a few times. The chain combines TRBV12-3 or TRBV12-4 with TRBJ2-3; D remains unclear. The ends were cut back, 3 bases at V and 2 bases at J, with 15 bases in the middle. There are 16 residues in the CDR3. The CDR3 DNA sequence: TGTGCCAGCAGTTTCTCACCGTATAGAGACACAGATACGCAGTATTTT. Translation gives CASSFSPYRDTDTQYF.

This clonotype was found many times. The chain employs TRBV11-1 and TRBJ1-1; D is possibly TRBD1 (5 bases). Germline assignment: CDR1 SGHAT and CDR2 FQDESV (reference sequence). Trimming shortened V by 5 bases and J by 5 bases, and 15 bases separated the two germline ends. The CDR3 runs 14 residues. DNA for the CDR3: TGTGCCAGCAGCCCCGGGCCTCGGGGGACTGAAGCTTTCTTT. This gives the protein CASSPGPRGTEAFF. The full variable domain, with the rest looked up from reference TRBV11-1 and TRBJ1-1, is EAEVAQSPRYKITEKSQAVAFWCDPISGHATLYWYRQILGQGPELLVQFQDESVVDDSQLPKDRFSAERLKGVDSTLKIQPAELGDSAMYLCASSPGPRGTEAFFGQGTRLTVV.

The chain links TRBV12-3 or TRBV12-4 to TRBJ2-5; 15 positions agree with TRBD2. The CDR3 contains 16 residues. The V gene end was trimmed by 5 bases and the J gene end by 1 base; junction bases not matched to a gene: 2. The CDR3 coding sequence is TGTGCCAGCAGTGGGACTAGCGGGGGGTTCCAAGAGACCCAGTACTTC. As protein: CASSGTSGGFQETQYF.

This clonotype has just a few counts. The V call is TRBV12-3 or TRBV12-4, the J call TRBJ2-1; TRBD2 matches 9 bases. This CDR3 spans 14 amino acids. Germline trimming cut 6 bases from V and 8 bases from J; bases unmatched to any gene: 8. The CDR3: CASSPGTSWDEQFF. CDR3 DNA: TGTGCCAGCAGCCCTGGGACTAGCTGGGATGAGCAGTTCTTC.

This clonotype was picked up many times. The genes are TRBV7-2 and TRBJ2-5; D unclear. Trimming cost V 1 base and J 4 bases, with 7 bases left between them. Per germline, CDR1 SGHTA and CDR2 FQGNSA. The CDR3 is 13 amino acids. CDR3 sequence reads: CASSLGIRETQYF. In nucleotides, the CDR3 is TGTGCCAGCAGCTTAGGGATTAGAGAGACCCAGTACTTC.

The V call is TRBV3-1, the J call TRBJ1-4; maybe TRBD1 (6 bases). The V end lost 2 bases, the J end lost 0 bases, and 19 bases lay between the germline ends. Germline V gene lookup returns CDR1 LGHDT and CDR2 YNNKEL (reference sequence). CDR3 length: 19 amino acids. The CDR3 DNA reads TGTGCCAGCAGCCAACTTTCGCGACAGGTCCGGTCAACTAATGAAAAACTGTTTTTT. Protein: CASSQLSRQVRSTNEKLFF.

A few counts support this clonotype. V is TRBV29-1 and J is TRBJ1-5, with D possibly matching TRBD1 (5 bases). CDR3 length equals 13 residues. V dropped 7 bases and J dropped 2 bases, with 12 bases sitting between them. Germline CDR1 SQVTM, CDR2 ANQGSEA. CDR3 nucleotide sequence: TGCAGCGCTTTTACGGGGGGCAATCAGCCCCAGCATTTT. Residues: CSAFTGGNQPQHF.

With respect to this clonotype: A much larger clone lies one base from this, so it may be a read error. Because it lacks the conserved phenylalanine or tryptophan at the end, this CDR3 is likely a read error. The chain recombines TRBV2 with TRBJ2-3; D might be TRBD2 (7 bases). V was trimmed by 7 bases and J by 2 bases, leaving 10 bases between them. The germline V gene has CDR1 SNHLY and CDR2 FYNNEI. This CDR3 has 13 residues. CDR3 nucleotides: TGTGCCAGCACGGCGGGGGCCACAGATACGCAGTATCTT. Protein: CASTAGATDTQYL.

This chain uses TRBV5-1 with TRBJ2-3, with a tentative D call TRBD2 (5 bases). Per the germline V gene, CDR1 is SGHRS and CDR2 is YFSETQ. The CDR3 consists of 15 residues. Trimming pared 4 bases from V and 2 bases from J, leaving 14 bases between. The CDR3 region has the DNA TGCGCCAGCAGCCCGCCGAGCGGTAACACAGATACGCAGTATTTT. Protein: CASSPPSGNTDTQYF. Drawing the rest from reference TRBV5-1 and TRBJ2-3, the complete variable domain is KAGVTQTPRYLIKTRGQQVTLSCSPISGHRSVSWYQQTPGQGLQFLFEYFSETQRNKGNFPGRFSGRQFSNSRSEMNVSTLELGDSALYLCASSPPSGNTDTQYFGPGTRLTVL.

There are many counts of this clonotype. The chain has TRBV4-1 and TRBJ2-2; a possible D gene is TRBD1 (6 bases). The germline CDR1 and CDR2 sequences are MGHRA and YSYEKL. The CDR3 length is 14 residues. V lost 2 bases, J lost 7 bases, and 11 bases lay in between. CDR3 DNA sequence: TGCGCCAGCAGCCAATATGGGACAATCGGGGAGCTGTTTTTT. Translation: CASSQYGTIGELFF.

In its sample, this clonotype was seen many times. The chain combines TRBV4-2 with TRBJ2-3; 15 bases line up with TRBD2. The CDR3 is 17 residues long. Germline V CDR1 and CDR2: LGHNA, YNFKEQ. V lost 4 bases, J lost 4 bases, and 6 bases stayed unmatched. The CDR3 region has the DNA TGTGCCAGCAGCCCACGGACTAGCGGGGGGGTACCAGATACGCAGTATTTT. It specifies CASSPRTSGGVPDTQYF.

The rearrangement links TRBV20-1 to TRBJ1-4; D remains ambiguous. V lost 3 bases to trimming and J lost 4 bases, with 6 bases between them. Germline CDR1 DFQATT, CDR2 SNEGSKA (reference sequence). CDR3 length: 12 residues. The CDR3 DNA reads TGCAGTGCTAGGCGCATTAATGAAAAACTGTTTTTT. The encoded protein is CSARRINEKLFF.

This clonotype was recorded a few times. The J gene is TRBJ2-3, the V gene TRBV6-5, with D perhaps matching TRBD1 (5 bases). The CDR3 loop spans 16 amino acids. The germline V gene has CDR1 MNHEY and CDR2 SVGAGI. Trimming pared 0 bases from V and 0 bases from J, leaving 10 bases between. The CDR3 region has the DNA TGTGCCAGCAGTTACTCTGACAGAACTAGCACAGATACGCAGTATTTT. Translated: CASSYSDRTSTDTQYF.

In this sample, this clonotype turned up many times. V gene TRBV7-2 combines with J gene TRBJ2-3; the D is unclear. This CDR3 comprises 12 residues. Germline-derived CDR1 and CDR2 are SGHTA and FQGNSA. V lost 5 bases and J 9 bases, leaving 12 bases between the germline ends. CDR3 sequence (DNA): TGTGCCAGCAGCCGCACTCCCCCCACGCAGTATTTT. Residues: CASSRTPPTQYF.

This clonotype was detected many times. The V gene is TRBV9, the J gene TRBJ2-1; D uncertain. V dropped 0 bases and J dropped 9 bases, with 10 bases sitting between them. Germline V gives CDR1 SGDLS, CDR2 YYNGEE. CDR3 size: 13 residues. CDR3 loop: CASSVALVAEQFF. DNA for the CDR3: TGTGCCAGCAGCGTAGCTCTCGTAGCTGAGCAGTTCTTC.